A selection of T cell receptor beta chains follows, all from one sample in a study of T cell changes during pregnancy in multiple sclerosis. Assay used: immunoSEQ multiplex PCR; TCRdb lists only in-frame clones, some missing. The top ten clones hold 0.99% of a sample with almost 50,000 clones, 92% of them seen once. The sequencing used peripheral blood, collected after pregnancy. These receptors were taken from a female donor with multiple sclerosis, enrolled in a pregnancy study. Both conserved end residues are part of each CDR3. A D gene is named only where the DNA matches it firmly. Not all rows give a size; the values are once, few, many and, for expanded clones, a class.

TRBJ1-3 | TRBV4-1 | - | TRBD1 | CASSQFRGQGAFGDGNTIYF | TGCGCCAGCAGCCAATTCCGCGGACAGGGGGCGTTTGGAGACGGAAACACCATATATTTT
TRBJ2-7 | TRBV9 | - | TRBD1 | CASSRRDRPYEQYF | TGTGCCAGCAGCCGCCGGGACAGACCCTACGAGCAGTACTTC
TRBJ1-1 | TRBV9 | - | - | CASSVVAENTEAFF | TGTGCCAGCAGCGTAGTAGCCGAGAACACTGAAGCTTTCTTT
TRBJ1-2 | TRBV7-9 | - | - | CASSLDRTGYTF | TGTGCCAGCAGCCTTGACAGGACTGGCTACACCTTC
TRBJ1-4 | TRBV29-1 | - | - | CSAALGRTNEKLFF | TGCAGCGCTGCCCTGGGGCGGACTAATGAAAAACTGTTTTTT
TRBJ2-3 | TRBV7-8 | - | TRBD2 | CASSFGLAGGRGKTDTQYF | TGTGCCAGCAGCTTCGGACTAGCGGGGGGAAGAGGGAAAACAGATACGCAGTATTTT
TRBJ2-2 | TRBV4-1 | - | TRBD2 | CASSQETGGPVGELFF | TGCGCCAGCAGCCAAGAGACGGGGGGGCCGGTGGGGGAGCTGTTTTTT
TRBJ2-5 | TRBV19 | - | - | CASSVNEGRQETQYF | TGTGCCAGTAGTGTCAACGAGGGAAGGCAAGAGACCCAGTACTTC
TRBJ1-5 | TRBV28 | once | - | CASSPQSRPGSNQPQHF | TGTGCCAGCAGTCCCCAGTCTCGCCCGGGGAGCAATCAGCCCCAGCATTTT
TRBJ1-2 | TRBV19 | - | - | CASSSPRAVDYGYTF | TGTGCCAGTAGTTCCCCCAGGGCGGTTGACTATGGCTACACCTTC
TRBJ1-1 | TRBV18 | - | - | CASSPLQAAVEAFF | TGTGCCAGCTCACCCCTCCAGGCCGCAGTCGAAGCTTTCTTT
TRBJ2-7 | TRBV30 | - | - | CAWSAGSYEQYF | TGTGCCTGGAGTGCGGGTTCCTACGAGCAGTACTTC
TRBJ1-2 | TRBV15 | - | - | CATSRVDMARGGYTF | TGTGCCACCAGCAGAGTTGATATGGCGAGAGGAGGCTACACCTTC
TRBJ2-1 | TRBV23-1 | - | - | CASSYQYRESSVSYNEQFF | TGCGCCAGCAGTTATCAATACCGGGAAAGTTCAGTATCCTACAATGAGCAGTTCTTC
TRBJ1-5 | TRBV5-1 | once | TRBD1 | CASSPGDRGDQPQHF | TGCGCCAGCAGCCCCGGGGACAGGGGGGATCAGCCCCAGCATTTT